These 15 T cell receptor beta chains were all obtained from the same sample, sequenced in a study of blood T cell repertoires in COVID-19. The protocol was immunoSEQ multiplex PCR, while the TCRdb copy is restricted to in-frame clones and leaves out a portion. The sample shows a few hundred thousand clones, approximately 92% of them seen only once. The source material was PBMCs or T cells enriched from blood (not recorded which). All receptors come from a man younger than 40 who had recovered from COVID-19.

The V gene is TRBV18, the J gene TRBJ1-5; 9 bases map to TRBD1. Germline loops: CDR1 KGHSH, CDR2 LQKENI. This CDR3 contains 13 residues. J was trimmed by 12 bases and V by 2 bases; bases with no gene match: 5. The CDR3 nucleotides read TGTGCCAGCTCACCAGGGACAGGGTTGGTCCAGCATTTT. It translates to CASSPGTGLVQHF.

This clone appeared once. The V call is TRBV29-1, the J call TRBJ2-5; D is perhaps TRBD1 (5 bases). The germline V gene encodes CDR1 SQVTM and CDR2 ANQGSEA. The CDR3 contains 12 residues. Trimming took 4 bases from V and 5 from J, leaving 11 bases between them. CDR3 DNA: TGCAGCGTTGTGTTAGGGGCCGAGACCCAGTACTTC. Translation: CSVVLGAETQYF.

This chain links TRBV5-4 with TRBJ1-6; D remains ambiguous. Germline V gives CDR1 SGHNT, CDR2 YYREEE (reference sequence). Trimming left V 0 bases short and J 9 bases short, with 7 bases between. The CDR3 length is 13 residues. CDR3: CASSLDKTSPLHF. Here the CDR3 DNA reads TGTGCCAGCAGCTTGGACAAAACTTCACCCCTCCACTTT.

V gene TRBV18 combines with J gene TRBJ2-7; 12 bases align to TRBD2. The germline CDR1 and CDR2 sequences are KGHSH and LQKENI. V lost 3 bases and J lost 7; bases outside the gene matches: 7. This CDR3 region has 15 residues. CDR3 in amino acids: CASSPSLAGGKEQYF. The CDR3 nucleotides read TGTGCCAGCTCACCTTCTCTAGCGGGAGGGAAAGAGCAGTACTTC.

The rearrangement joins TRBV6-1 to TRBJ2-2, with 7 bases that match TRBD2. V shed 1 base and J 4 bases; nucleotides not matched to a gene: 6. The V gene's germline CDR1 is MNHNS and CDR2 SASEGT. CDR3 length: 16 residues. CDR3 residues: CASSEVVAGITGELFF. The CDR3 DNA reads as TGTGCCAGCAGTGAAGTTGTAGCGGGTATCACCGGGGAGCTGTTTTTT.

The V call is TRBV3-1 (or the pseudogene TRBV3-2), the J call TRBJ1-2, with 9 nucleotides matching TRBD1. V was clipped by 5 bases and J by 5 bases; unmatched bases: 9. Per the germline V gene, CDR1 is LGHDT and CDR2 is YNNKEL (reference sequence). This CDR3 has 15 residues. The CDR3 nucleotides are TGTGCCAGCAGCTCGCCGGGACAGGGCGGGTATGGCTACACCTTC. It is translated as CASSSPGQGGYGYTF.

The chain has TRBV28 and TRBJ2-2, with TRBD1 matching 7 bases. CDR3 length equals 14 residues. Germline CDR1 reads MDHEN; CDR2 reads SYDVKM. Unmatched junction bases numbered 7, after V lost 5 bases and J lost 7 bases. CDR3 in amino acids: CASSPDRVVGELFF. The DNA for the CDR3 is TGTGCCAGCAGTCCAGACAGGGTCGTCGGGGAGCTGTTTTTT.

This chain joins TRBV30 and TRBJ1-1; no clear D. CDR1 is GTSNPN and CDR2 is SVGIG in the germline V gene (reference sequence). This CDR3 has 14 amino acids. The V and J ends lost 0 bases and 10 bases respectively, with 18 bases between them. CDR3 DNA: TGTGCCTGGAGTGTACGAGGCCTACGAATGGGAGCTTTCTTT. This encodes CAWSVRGLRMGAFF.

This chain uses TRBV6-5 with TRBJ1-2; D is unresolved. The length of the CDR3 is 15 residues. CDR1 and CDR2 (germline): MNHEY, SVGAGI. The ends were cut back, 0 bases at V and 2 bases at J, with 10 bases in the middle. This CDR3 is CASSYSPGVNYGYTF. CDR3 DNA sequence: TGTGCCAGCAGTTACTCTCCGGGTGTAAACTATGGCTACACCTTC.

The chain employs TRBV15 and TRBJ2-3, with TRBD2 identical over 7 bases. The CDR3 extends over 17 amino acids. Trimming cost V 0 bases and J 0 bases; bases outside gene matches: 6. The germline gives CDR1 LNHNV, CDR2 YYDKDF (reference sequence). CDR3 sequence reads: CATSRDASGYSTDTQYF. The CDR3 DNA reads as TGTGCCACCAGCAGAGATGCTAGCGGATATAGCACAGATACGCAGTATTTT.

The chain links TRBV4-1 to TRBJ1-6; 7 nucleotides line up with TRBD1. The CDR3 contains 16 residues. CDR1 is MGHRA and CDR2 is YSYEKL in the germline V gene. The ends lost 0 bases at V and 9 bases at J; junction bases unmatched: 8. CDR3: CASSQDVDRTFSPLHF. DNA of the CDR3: TGCGCCAGCAGCCAAGACGTGGACAGGACATTTTCACCCCTCCACTTT.

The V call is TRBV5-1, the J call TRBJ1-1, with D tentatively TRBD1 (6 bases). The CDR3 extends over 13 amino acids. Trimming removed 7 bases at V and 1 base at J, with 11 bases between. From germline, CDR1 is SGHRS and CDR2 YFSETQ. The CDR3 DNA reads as TGCGCCAGCGCGCAGGGACAGAACACTGAAGCTTTCTTT. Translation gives CASAQGQNTEAFF.

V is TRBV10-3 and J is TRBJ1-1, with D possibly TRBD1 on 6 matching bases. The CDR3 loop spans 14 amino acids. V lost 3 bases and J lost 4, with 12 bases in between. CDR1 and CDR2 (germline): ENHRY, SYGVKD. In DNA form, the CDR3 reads TGTGCCATCAGTGATCTGGGGGCTGTCACTGAAGCTTTCTTT. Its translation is CAISDLGAVTEAFF.

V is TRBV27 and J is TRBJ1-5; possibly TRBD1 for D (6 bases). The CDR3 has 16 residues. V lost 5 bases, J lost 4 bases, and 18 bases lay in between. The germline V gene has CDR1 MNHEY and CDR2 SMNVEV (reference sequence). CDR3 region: CASSPTGLVGNQPQHF. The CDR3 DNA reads TGTGCCAGCAGTCCTACAGGGCTCGTTGGTAATCAGCCCCAGCATTTT.

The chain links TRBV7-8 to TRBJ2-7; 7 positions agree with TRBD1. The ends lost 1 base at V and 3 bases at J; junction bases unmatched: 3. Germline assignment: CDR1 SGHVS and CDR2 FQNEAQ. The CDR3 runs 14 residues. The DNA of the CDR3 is TGTGCCAGCAGCTTAGGGGACAGCCTCTACGAGCAGTACTTC. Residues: CASSLGDSLYEQYF.